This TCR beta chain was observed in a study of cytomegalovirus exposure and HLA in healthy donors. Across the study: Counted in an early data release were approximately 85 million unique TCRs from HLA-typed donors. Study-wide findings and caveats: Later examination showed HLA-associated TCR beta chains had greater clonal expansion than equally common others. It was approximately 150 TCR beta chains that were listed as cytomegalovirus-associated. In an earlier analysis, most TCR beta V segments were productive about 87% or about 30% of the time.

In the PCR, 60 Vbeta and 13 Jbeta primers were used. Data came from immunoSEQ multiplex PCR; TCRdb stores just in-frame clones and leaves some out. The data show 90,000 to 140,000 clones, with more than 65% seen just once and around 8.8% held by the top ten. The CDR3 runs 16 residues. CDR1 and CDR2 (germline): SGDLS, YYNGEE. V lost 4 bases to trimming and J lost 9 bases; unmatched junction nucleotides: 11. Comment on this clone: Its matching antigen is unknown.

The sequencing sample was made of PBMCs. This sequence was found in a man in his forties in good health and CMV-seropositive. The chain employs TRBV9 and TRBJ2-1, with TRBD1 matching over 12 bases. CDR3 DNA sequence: TGTGCCAGCAGCCGGGGGGGGACAGGGGGCGCCGGTGAGCAGTTCTTC. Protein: CASSRGGTGGAGEQFF. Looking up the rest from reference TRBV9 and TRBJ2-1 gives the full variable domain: DSGVTQTPKHLITATGQRVTLRCSPRSGDLSVYWYQQSLDQGLQFLIQYYNGEERAKGNILERFSAQQFPDLHSELNLSSLELGDSALYFCASSRGGTGGAGEQFFGPGTRLTVL.